One sample yielded the 16 T cell receptor beta chains listed below, sequenced in a study of cytotoxic CD8 clonotypes in ibrutinib-treated CLL. The data were produced by immunoSEQ multiplex PCR, yet TCRdb's version contains in-frame clones alone and is incomplete. The sample holds hundreds of thousands of clones, 70% seen once. The specimen was PBMCs, collected after 24 months of ibrutinib treatment. The receptors stem from a human donor with chronic lymphocytic leukemia.

The V and J genes are TRBV5-1 and TRBJ2-3; 12 nucleotides match TRBD2. CDR3 length: 17 amino acids. The V and J ends lost 2 bases and 5 bases, in that order; junction bases with no gene match: 9. The germline gives CDR1 SGHRS, CDR2 YFSETQ. This chain's CDR3 is CASSFRTSGIVEDTQYF. CDR3 sequence (DNA): TGCGCCAGCAGCTTTAGGACTAGCGGGATAGTAGAAGATACGCAGTATTTT.

The DNA for the CDR3 is TGTGCCAGCAGTTTAACCCCGATGGGCACTGAAGCTTTCTTT. Translating gives CASSLTPMGTEAFF. The chain recombines TRBV27 with TRBJ1-1; no reliable D call. The germline CDR1 and CDR2 sequences are MNHEY and SMNVEV (reference sequence). The ends were cut back, 2 bases at V and 4 bases at J, with 11 bases in the middle. The CDR3 loop spans 14 amino acids.

The chain uses TRBV27 and TRBJ2-1, with unresolved D. V was shortened by 6 bases and J by 0 bases, with 18 bases between the two germline ends. From germline, CDR1 is MNHEY and CDR2 SMNVEV (reference sequence). The CDR3 has 17 amino acids. CDR3 region: CASSSYGSLSSYNEQFF. CDR3 in DNA: TGTGCCAGCAGCAGTTACGGCAGCCTCAGCTCCTACAATGAGCAGTTCTTC.

CDR3 in DNA: TGTGCCTGGGTCAAGGACTCTGGAAACACCATATATTTT. It encodes CAWVKDSGNTIYF. The rearrangement links TRBV30 to TRBJ1-3; no reliable D call. The ends were cut back, 5 bases at V and 0 bases at J, with 8 bases in the middle. Germline values: CDR1 GTSNPN, CDR2 SVGIG (reference sequence). CDR3 length: 13 amino acids. The full variable domain, in which reference TRBV30 and TRBJ1-3 provide the parts outside the CDR3, is SQTIHQWPATLVQPVGSPLSLECTVEGTSNPNLYWYRQAAGRGLQLLFYSVGIGQISSEVPQNLSASRPQDRQFILSSKKLLLSDSGFYLCAWVKDSGNTIYFGEGSWLTVV.

This clone has just one count. The chain links TRBV28 to TRBJ1-2, with unresolved D. Germline CDR1 is MDHEN and CDR2 is SYDVKM. This CDR3 spans 10 amino acids. Between the trimmed V and J ends, which lost 4 bases and 13 bases, there was a span of 10 bases. CDR3 region: CASSSRESTF. In DNA, the CDR3 is TGTGCCAGCAGTTCCCGGGAGTCCACCTTC.

By its share, this clone is medium-sized. The V call is TRBV7-9, the J call TRBJ2-2; D is unclear. Germline loops: CDR1 SEHNR, CDR2 FQNEAQ (reference sequence). The germline V and J ends were trimmed by 4 bases and 0 bases, with 9 bases remaining between them. The CDR3 has 15 residues. The CDR3 DNA sequence: TGTGCCAGCAGCTCAACCACCACGAACACCGGGGAGCTGTTTTTT. It translates to CASSSTTTNTGELFF.

The V call is TRBV14, the J call TRBJ2-3; 9 bases match TRBD1. The germline V gene encodes CDR1 SGHDN and CDR2 FVKESK. Unmatched junction bases numbered 10, after V lost 4 bases and J lost 2 bases. CDR3 length: 17 amino acids. CDR3 nucleotide sequence: TGTGCCAGCAGCCGGGGACAGGGAGTATTGACCACAGATACGCAGTATTTT. This codes for CASSRGQGVLTTDTQYF.

The chain links TRBV29-1 to TRBJ2-1; perhaps TRBD1 as D (6 bases). The length of the CDR3 is 12 residues. V lost 4 bases, J lost 13 bases, and 17 bases lay in between. The V gene's germline CDR1 is SQVTM and CDR2 ANQGSEA. The CDR3 sequence is CSVAMDSERQFF. The CDR3 nucleotides are TGCAGCGTTGCAATGGACAGCGAGAGACAGTTCTTC.

The gene calls are TRBV4-2 and TRBJ1-1, with TRBD1 matching 7 bases. The J segment lost 0 bases and the V segment lost 0 bases, leaving 4 bases of the junction unmatched. CDR3 length equals 16 residues. CDR1 and CDR2 (germline): LGHNA, YNFKEQ. As DNA, the CDR3 is TGTGCCAGCAGCCAAGATCCGGGACAGCTGAACACTGAAGCTTTCTTT. Protein sequence: CASSQDPGQLNTEAFF.

The gene calls are TRBV18 and TRBJ2-5; D not certain. The CDR3 sequence is 14 residues long. Germline values: CDR1 KGHSH, CDR2 LQKENI. Trimming pared 3 bases from V and 2 bases from J, leaving 10 bases between. CDR3 nucleotide sequence: TGTGCCAGCTCACCCAACGTGGGGCAAGAGACCCAGTACTTC. This translates into CASSPNVGQETQYF.

In its sample, this clone was seen a few times. Other DNA variants within this sample encode the same CDR3. The genes are TRBV27 and TRBJ2-5; 14 bases align to TRBD2. Germline lookup yields CDR1 MNHEY and CDR2 SMNVEV (reference sequence). V dropped 6 bases and J dropped 5; count of bases not matched to a gene: 5. The CDR3 has 15 amino acids. CDR3 in amino acids: CASSRLAGGRETQYF. The CDR3, as DNA: TGTGCCAGCAGCCGACTAGCGGGAGGGCGGGAGACCCAGTACTTC.

For the CDR3, the DNA is TGCGCCAGCAGCAAACCGGGACAAGGATACGAGCAGTACTTC. Protein: CASSKPGQGYEQYF. The genes are TRBV5-1 and TRBJ2-7, with D tentatively TRBD1 (6 bases). The CDR3 contains 14 residues. The germline V gene has CDR1 SGHRS and CDR2 YFSETQ. The V end was cut by 4 bases, the J end by 4 bases, with 15 bases between.

V gene TRBV9 combines with J gene TRBJ1-2; 7 positions match TRBD1. The germline V gene encodes CDR1 SGDLS and CDR2 YYNGEE. This CDR3 spans 12 amino acids. V trimming: 8 bases; J trimming: 8 bases; junction bases outside the gene matches: 9. CDR3 sequence (DNA): TGTGCCAGTGGGGGACAGACCATGGGCTACACCTTC. It yields the protein CASGGQTMGYTF.

The chain carries TRBV25-1 and TRBJ1-2; no firm D call. The CDR3 loop spans 12 amino acids. Per germline, CDR1 MGHDK and CDR2 SYGVNS. V shed 1 base and J shed 7 bases, with 7 bases lying between them. CDR3 nucleotides: TGTGCCAGCAGTGAATTTAGGGCTGGCTACACCTTC. It specifies CASSEFRAGYTF.

The gene calls are TRBV7-6 and TRBJ2-1; tentatively, D is TRBD1 (5 bases). With 7 bases removed from V and 1 base from J, the gap between germline ends came to 14 bases. This CDR3 is built from 15 residues. Per germline, CDR1 SGHVS and CDR2 FNYEAQ. CDR3: CASTLGAGSYNEQFF. CDR3 coding DNA: TGTGCCAGCACGCTTGGGGCAGGGTCCTACAATGAGCAGTTCTTC.

The chain combines TRBV4-1 with TRBJ1-4, with a tentative D call TRBD1 (5 bases). The V end lost 3 bases, the J end lost 3 bases, and 11 bases lay between the germline ends. Germline V gives CDR1 MGHRA, CDR2 YSYEKL. The CDR3 sequence is 15 residues long. The CDR3: CASSQAGGPNEKLFF. CDR3 in DNA: TGCGCCAGCAGCCAGGCGGGGGGACCTAATGAAAAACTGTTTTTT.